These 24 T cell receptor beta chains originate from one sample sequenced in a study of blood T cell repertoires in COVID-19. TCRdb's table, derived via immunoSEQ multiplex PCR, lists solely in-frame clones and lacks some. The data show 150,000 or so clones, with just under 85% seen just once and 3% to 3.5% held by the top ten. The sample consisted of peripheral blood. These receptors were taken from an elderly woman with acute or convalescent COVID-19.

For the CDR3, the DNA is TGCAGCGTTGAAGGGTCGGGGTTCCATGGATTGGGCTACACCTTC. Its protein is CSVEGSGFHGLGYTF. This chain connects TRBV29-1 to TRBJ1-2; D is uncertain. The CDR3 length is 15 residues. Germline loops: CDR1 SQVTM, CDR2 ANQGSEA. The germline V and J ends were trimmed by 1 base and 8 bases, with 20 bases remaining between them.

The chain joins TRBV9 to TRBJ1-3, with D perhaps matching TRBD1 (6 bases). CDR1 is SGDLS, CDR2 YYNGEE, per germline. The CDR3 contains 17 residues. Trimming removed 3 bases at V and 2 bases at J, with 18 bases between. The chain's CDR3 is CASSAGGGGRTGNTIYF. The CDR3 nucleotides read TGTGCCAGCAGCGCTGGGGGCGGCGGAAGGACTGGAAACACCATATATTTT.

The chain links TRBV5-6 to TRBJ1-4, with TRBD1 matching 9 bases. CDR1 and CDR2 from the germline V gene are SGHDT and YYEEEE. The CDR3 contains 15 residues. J gave up 8 bases and V 3 bases, and 8 bases lay outside the gene matches. This chain's CDR3 is CASSSPGQGFEKLFF. The CDR3 DNA reads TGTGCCAGCAGCTCCCCGGGACAGGGATTCGAAAAACTGTTTTTT.

This chain uses TRBV4-1 with TRBJ2-4, with 9 bases fitting TRBD1. With 2 bases clipped from V and 1 base from J, the junction kept 6 bases outside the gene matches. This CDR3 spans 17 amino acids. Germline CDR1 is MGHRA and CDR2 is YSYEKL. The CDR3 nucleotides are TGCGCCAGCAGCCAAACTTACAGGGGGCAGGCCAAAAACATTCAGTACTTC. This encodes CASSQTYRGQAKNIQYF.

The chain employs TRBV30 and TRBJ1-3; tentatively, D is TRBD1 (5 bases). The germline V gene encodes CDR1 GTSNPN and CDR2 SVGIG (reference sequence). This CDR3 is 15 amino acids long. Trimming removed 1 base from V and 0 bases from J, with 10 bases in between. CDR3 amino acids: CAWSGQFFSGNTIYF. The CDR3 bases are TGTGCCTGGAGTGGACAGTTTTTCTCTGGAAACACCATATATTTT.

J is TRBJ2-4 and V is TRBV7-8, with 8 bases fitting TRBD2. The V and J ends lost 5 bases and 2 bases, in that order; junction bases with no gene match: 8. Germline CDR1 is SGHVS and CDR2 is FQNEAQ. The CDR3 has 16 amino acids. This CDR3 is CASSKRGGTTKNIQYF. The CDR3 DNA follows: TGTGCCAGCAGCAAACGGGGGGGGACGACCAAAAACATTCAGTACTTC.

The rearrangement links TRBV11-3 to TRBJ1-2; no reliable D call. Germline loops: CDR1 SGHNT, CDR2 YENEEA. CDR3 length: 15 amino acids. Trimming took 8 bases from V and 8 from J, leaving 24 bases between them. CDR3 in amino acids: CASLSKQWAFRGYTF. CDR3 in DNA: TGTGCCAGCCTTTCGAAACAATGGGCGTTTCGGGGCTACACCTTC.

J is TRBJ2-5 and V is TRBV4-1, with 9 positions matching TRBD1. With 0 bases clipped from V and 2 bases from J, the junction kept 4 bases outside the gene matches. The CDR3 has 16 residues. The germline V gene encodes CDR1 MGHRA and CDR2 YSYEKL. The CDR3 region has the DNA TGCGCCAGCAGCCAAGAGGGGACAGGGAGGCAAGAGACCCAGTACTTC. The encoded protein is CASSQEGTGRQETQYF.

V usage is TRBV3-1 (or the pseudogene TRBV3-2) and J usage is TRBJ2-7; a possible D gene is TRBD1 (6 bases). Trimming pared 1 base from V and 0 bases from J, leaving 10 bases between. Germline V gene data show CDR1 as LGHDT and CDR2 as YNNKEL (reference sequence). CDR3 length: 15 amino acids. The CDR3 region is CASSQGQGHSYEQYF. For the CDR3, the DNA is TGTGCCAGCAGCCAAGGGCAGGGGCACTCCTACGAGCAGTACTTC.

The CDR3 is CASYRDRFMNTEAFF. In DNA, the CDR3 is TGTGCCAGCTACAGGGACAGATTCATGAACACTGAAGCTTTCTTT. The chain combines TRBV19 with TRBJ1-1; TRBD1 aligns across 7 bases. V trimming: 9 bases; J trimming: 0 bases; junction bases outside the gene matches: 10. The CDR3 runs 15 residues. The germline V gene has CDR1 LNHDA and CDR2 SQIVND (reference sequence).

This chain links TRBV9 with TRBJ1-2; D remains unclear. Germline V gene sequence: CDR1 SGDLS, CDR2 YYNGEE. The ends were cut back, 0 bases at V and 2 bases at J, with 11 bases in the middle. The CDR3 consists of 15 residues. CDR3 coding DNA: TGTGCCAGCAGCGTAGCTCTGACGGGAAACTATGGCTACACCTTC. It specifies CASSVALTGNYGYTF.

Points on this clone: This same CDR3 is encoded by further DNA sequences in the sample. The V and J genes are TRBV7-3 and TRBJ2-7; the D gene is possibly TRBD1 (6 bases). V was shortened by 1 base and J by 3 bases, with 7 bases between the two germline ends. The V gene's germline CDR1 is SGHTA and CDR2 FQGTGA. This CDR3 contains 13 residues. In DNA form, the CDR3 reads TGTGCCAGCAGCTTAAACAGGGACTACGAGCAGTACTTC. It yields the protein CASSLNRDYEQYF.

This chain uses TRBV2 with TRBJ1-1; D gene uncertain. The germline V and J ends were trimmed by 8 bases and 0 bases, with 10 bases remaining between them. Germline V gene sequence: CDR1 SNHLY, CDR2 FYNNEI. The CDR3 loop spans 13 amino acids. This CDR3 is CASGRTLNTEAFF. For the CDR3, the DNA is TGTGCCAGCGGCCGCACCTTGAACACTGAAGCTTTCTTT. Variable domain in full (rest from reference TRBV2 and TRBJ1-1): EPEVTQTPSHQVTQMGQEVILRCVPISNHLYFYWYRQILGQKVEFLVSFYNNEISEKSEIFDDQFSVERPDGSNFTLKIRSTKLEDSAMYFCASGRTLNTEAFFGQGTRLTVV.

This chain uses TRBV24-1 with TRBJ2-6; TRBD1 aligns across 7 bases. Germline V gene sequence: CDR1 KGHDR, CDR2 SFDVKD. Losses at the gene ends were 2 bases for V and 2 bases for J; bases not matched to a gene: 2. The CDR3 spans 16 residues. CDR3 nucleotides: TGTGCCACCAGTGATTCGAGGGGGCCTGGGGCCAACGTCCTGACTTTC. Its translation is CATSDSRGPGANVLTF.

The V gene is TRBV11-2, the J gene TRBJ2-2; 7 nucleotides agree with TRBD1. V trimming: 3 bases; J trimming: 0 bases; junction bases outside the gene matches: 1. The CDR3 length is 15 residues. Germline CDR1 reads SGHAT; CDR2 reads FQNNGV. CDR3 nucleotide sequence: TGTGCCAGCAGCTTTGACAGGGCGAACACCGGGGAGCTGTTTTTT. It yields the protein CASSFDRANTGELFF.

This clone was seen just once. The CDR3 bases are TGTGCCAGCAGCTTAGGGCAGGGTACCTACAATGAGCAGTTCTTC. It is translated as CASSLGQGTYNEQFF. The chain employs TRBV7-8 and TRBJ2-1, with D maybe TRBD1 (5 bases). CDR1 SGHVS and CDR2 FQNEAQ come from the germline V gene. The CDR3 is 15 residues long. V lost 1 base and J 2 bases, leaving 9 bases between the germline ends.

The V call is TRBV2, the J call TRBJ1-5; D is perhaps TRBD1 (6 bases). V shed 9 bases and J shed 0 bases, with 12 bases lying between them. Per the germline V gene, CDR1 is SNHLY and CDR2 is FYNNEI. This CDR3 has 14 residues. The chain's CDR3 is CASFTGYSNQPQHF. In nucleotides, the CDR3 is TGTGCCAGTTTCACAGGGTATAGCAATCAGCCCCAGCATTTT. Full variable domain (outside the CDR3, taken from reference TRBV2 and TRBJ1-5): EPEVTQTPSHQVTQMGQEVILRCVPISNHLYFYWYRQILGQKVEFLVSFYNNEISEKSEIFDDQFSVERPDGSNFTLKIRSTKLEDSAMYFCASFTGYSNQPQHFGDGTRLSIL.

The CDR3 reads CASTGYRGKYSNQPQHF. CDR3 in DNA: TGTGCCAGCACGGGGTACAGGGGAAAATATAGCAATCAGCCCCAGCATTTT. This chain joins TRBV21-1 and TRBJ1-5; the table's D call of TRBD1 was not tested on the DNA. TRBV21-1 is given as a pseudogene. The CDR3 is 17 residues long.

The chain uses TRBV5-1 and TRBJ1-1; 7 bases are a match to TRBD1. V lost 2 bases and J lost 4; bases outside the gene matches: 5. The germline V gene encodes CDR1 SGHRS and CDR2 YFSETQ. CDR3 length: 14 residues. The CDR3 DNA sequence: TGCGCCAGCAGCTTACAGGGGATGAGCACTGAAGCTTTCTTT. Translation: CASSLQGMSTEAFF.

This clone was counted a single time. V gene TRBV6-5 combines with J gene TRBJ2-1, with 10 bases identical to TRBD2. Trimming at V came to 7 bases and at J to 9 bases, leaving 6 bases not matched to a gene. The CDR3 has 13 amino acids. Germline V gene lookup returns CDR1 MNHEY and CDR2 SVGAGI. The CDR3 spells CASKIAGGFEQFF. The CDR3 DNA follows: TGTGCCAGCAAAATAGCGGGGGGTTTTGAGCAGTTCTTC.

This sequence joins TRBV4-1 and TRBJ1-5, with no clear D. Deletions cut 0 bases from V and 1 base from J, with 4 bases between. This CDR3 contains 14 residues. Germline V gene lookup returns CDR1 MGHRA and CDR2 YSYEKL. The CDR3 here is CASSQDRSNQPQHF. CDR3 DNA: TGCGCCAGCAGCCAAGACAGGAGCAATCAGCCCCAGCATTTT.

This clone was observed a few times. This chain joins TRBV19 and TRBJ1-5, with TRBD1 as a possible D gene (5 bases). Germline lookup yields CDR1 LNHDA and CDR2 SQIVND (reference sequence). V shed 2 bases and J shed 0 bases, with 11 bases lying between them. The CDR3 covers 16 residues. CDR3 nucleotide sequence: TGTGCCAGTAGTATATTAGGGGACTATAGCAATCAGCCCCAGCATTTT. Its translation: CASSILGDYSNQPQHF. Filled out from reference TRBV19 and TRBJ1-5, the complete variable domain reads DGGITQSPKYLFRKEGQNVTLSCEQNLNHDAMYWYRQDPGQGLRLIYYSQIVNDFQKGDIAEGYSVSREKKESFPLTVTSAQKNPTAFYLCASSILGDYSNQPQHFGDGTRLSIL.

The chain combines TRBV7-9 with TRBJ2-3, with TRBD1 matching 7 bases. Germline trimming cut 9 bases from V and 0 bases from J; bases unmatched to any gene: 9. This CDR3 region has 15 residues. CDR1 is SEHNR, CDR2 FQNEAQ, per germline (reference sequence). Here the CDR3 DNA reads TGTGCCAGTACCACGACAGGGCTTAGCACAGATACGCAGTATTTT. It translates to CASTTTGLSTDTQYF.

This rearrangement joins TRBV11-1 to TRBJ2-5, with D perhaps TRBD1 (6 bases). The germline V gene encodes CDR1 SGHAT and CDR2 FQDESV (reference sequence). Trimming took off 1 base at V and 2 bases at J, with 11 bases between the two ends. The CDR3 is 15 residues long. CDR3 residues: CASSLGNRDQETQYF. Here the CDR3 DNA reads TGTGCCAGCAGCTTAGGCAACAGGGATCAAGAGACCCAGTACTTC.